Detailed here is one TCR beta chain. What it binds is not known. Patients who had autoimmune disease history or got systemic immunosuppression were left out. The CDR3 is 13 amino acids. V gave up 1 base and J gave up 7 bases, with 10 bases separating them. CDR1 and CDR2 (germline): SGHVS, FQNEAQ. These data are taken from a study of OX40 agonist ivuxolimab in advanced cancers. Study-wide findings and caveats: The authors did not determine the antigen specificity of the expanded peripheral T cells. Both CD4+ and CD8+ T cell populations in blood had undergone clonal expansion by week 6 at 0.1 to 3.0 mg/kg.

TCRdb's table, derived via immunoSEQ multiplex PCR, lists solely in-frame clones and lacks some. The table shows around 40,000 clones, with around 82% occurring only once. The chain links TRBV7-8 to TRBJ1-1; D possibly corresponds to TRBD1 (5 bases). This TCR came from an adult with an advanced solid tumor such as melanoma, head and neck, liver or kidney cancer. The input for sequencing was CD4+ or CD8+ T cells sorted from blood, taken in a trial of the OX40 agonist ivuxolimab. The CDR3 region is CASSLGGGNEAFF. As DNA, the CDR3 is TGTGCCAGCAGCTTAGGGGGCGGGAATGAAGCTTTCTTT.